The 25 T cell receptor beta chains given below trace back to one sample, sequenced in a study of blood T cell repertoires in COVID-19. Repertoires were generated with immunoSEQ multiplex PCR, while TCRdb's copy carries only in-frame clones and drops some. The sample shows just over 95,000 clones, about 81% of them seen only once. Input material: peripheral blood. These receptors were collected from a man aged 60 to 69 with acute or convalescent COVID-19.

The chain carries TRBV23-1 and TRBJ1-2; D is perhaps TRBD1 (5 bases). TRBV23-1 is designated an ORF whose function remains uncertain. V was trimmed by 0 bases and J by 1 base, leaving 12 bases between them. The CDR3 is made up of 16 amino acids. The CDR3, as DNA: TGCGCCAGCAGTCAATCGCCCCAGGGATATAACTATGGCTACACCTTC. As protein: CASSQSPQGYNYGYTF.

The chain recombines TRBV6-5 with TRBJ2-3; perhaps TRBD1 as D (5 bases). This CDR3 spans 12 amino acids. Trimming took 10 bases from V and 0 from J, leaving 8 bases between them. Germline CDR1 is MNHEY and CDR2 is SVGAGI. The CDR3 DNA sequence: TGTGCCATCTCAGGGAGCACAGATACGCAGTATTTT. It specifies CAISGSTDTQYF.

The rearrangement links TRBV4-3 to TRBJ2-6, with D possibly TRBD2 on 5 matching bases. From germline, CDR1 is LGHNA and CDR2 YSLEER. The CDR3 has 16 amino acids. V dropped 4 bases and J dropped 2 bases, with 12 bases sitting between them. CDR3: CASSLGTGTGANVLTF. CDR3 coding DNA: TGCGCCAGCAGCCTGGGAACGGGGACTGGGGCCAACGTCCTGACTTTC.

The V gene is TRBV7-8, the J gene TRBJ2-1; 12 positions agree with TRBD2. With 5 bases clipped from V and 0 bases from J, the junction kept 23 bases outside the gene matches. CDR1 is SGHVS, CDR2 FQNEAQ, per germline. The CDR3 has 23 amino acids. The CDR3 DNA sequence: TGTGCCAGCAGCCCACGGTCACTATTGACTAGCGGGAGATCCGTGGGCTCCTACAATGAGCAGTTCTTC. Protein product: CASSPRSLLTSGRSVGSYNEQFF.

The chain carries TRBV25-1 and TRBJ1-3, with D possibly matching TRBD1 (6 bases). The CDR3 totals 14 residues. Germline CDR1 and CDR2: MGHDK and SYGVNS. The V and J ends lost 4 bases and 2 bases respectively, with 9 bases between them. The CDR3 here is CASSVGGAGNTIYF. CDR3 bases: TGTGCCAGCAGTGTAGGGGGAGCTGGAAACACCATATATTTT.

The CDR3 DNA follows: TGTGCCAGCAGCCAACCGACGGGAGGCTCCTACAATGAGCAGTTCTTC. Residues: CASSQPTGGSYNEQFF. The chain combines TRBV16 with TRBJ2-1; TRBD2 agrees at 7 bases. The CDR3 consists of 16 residues. Germline V gene data show CDR1 as KGHSY and CDR2 as FQNENV. Losses at the gene ends were 2 bases for V and 0 bases for J; bases not matched to a gene: 4.

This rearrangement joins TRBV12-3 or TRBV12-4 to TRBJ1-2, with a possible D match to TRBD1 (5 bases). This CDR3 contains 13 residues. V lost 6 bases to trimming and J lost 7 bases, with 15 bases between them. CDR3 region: CASRAQGQGGYTF. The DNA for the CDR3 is TGTGCCAGCAGGGCCCAGGGTCAGGGTGGCTACACCTTC.

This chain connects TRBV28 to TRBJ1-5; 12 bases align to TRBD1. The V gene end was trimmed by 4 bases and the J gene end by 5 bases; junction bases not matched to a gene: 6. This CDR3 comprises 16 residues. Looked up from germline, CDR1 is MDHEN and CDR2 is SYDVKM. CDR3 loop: CASSSPGQGAHQPQHF. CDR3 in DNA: TGTGCCAGCAGTTCGCCGGGACAGGGGGCCCATCAGCCCCAGCATTTT. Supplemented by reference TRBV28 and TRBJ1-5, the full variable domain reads DVKVTQSSRYLVKRTGEKVFLECVQDMDHENMFWYRQDPGLGLRLIYFSYDVKMKEKGDIPEGYSVSREKKERFSLILESASTNQTSMYLCASSSPGQGAHQPQHFGDGTRLSIL.

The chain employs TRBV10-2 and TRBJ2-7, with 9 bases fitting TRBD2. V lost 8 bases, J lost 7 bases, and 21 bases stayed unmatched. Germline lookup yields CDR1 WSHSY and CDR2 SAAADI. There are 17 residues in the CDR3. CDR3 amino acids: CASSGASGMGVLREQYF. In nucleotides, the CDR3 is TGCGCCAGCTCCGGGGCTAGCGGGATGGGGGTACTCAGGGAGCAGTACTTC.

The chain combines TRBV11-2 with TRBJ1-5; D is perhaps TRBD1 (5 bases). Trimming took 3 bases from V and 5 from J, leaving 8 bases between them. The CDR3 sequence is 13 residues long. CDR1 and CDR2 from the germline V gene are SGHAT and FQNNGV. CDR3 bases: TGTGCCAGCAGCTTTGGGGCGGATCAGCCCCAGCATTTT. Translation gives CASSFGADQPQHF.

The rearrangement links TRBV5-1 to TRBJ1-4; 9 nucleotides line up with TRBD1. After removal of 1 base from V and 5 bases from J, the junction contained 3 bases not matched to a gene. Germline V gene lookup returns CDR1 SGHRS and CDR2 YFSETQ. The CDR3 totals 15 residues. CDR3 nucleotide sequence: TGCGCCAGCAGCTTGCTCGGGACAGGGAATGAAAAACTGTTTTTT. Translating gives CASSLLGTGNEKLFF. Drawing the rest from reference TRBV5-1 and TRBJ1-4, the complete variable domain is KAGVTQTPRYLIKTRGQQVTLSCSPISGHRSVSWYQQTPGQGLQFLFEYFSETQRNKGNFPGRFSGRQFSNSRSEMNVSTLELGDSALYLCASSLLGTGNEKLFFGSGTQLSVL.

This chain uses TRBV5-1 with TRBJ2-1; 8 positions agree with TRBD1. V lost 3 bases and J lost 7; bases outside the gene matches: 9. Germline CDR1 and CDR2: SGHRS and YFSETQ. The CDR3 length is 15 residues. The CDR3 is CASSSGQGPSNEQFF. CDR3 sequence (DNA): TGCGCCAGCAGCTCCGGACAGGGCCCTAGTAATGAGCAGTTCTTC.

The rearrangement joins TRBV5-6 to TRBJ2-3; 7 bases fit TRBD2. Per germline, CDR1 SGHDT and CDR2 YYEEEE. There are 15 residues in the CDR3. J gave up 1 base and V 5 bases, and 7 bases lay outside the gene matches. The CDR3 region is CASREAGRGTDTQYF. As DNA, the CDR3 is TGTGCCAGCAGGGAAGCGGGGCGAGGCACAGATACGCAGTATTTT.

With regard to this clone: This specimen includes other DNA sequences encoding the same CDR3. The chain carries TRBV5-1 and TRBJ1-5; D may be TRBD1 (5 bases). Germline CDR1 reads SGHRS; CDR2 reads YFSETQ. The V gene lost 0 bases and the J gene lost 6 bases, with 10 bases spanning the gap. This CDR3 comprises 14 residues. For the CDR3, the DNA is TGCGCCAGCAGCTTGGGGCAGGGTGGTCAGCCCCAGCATTTT. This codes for CASSLGQGGQPQHF.

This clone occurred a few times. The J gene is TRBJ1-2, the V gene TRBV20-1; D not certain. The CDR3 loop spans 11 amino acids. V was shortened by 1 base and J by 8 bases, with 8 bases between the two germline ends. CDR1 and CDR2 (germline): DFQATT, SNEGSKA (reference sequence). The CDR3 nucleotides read TGCAGTGCTAGAGGAGTTCAAGGCTACACCTTC. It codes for CSARGVQGYTF.

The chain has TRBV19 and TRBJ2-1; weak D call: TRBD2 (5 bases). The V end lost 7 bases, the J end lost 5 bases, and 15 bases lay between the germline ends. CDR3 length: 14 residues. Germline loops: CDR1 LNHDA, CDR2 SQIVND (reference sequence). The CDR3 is CASTPPGLNNEQFF. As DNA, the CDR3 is TGTGCCAGTACACCACCGGGGTTAAACAATGAGCAGTTCTTC.

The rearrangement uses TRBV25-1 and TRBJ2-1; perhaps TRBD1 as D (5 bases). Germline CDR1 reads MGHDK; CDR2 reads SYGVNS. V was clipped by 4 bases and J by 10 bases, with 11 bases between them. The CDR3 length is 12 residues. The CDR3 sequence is CASSVGVGEQFF. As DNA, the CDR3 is TGTGCCAGCAGTGTAGGGGTTGGGGAGCAGTTCTTC.

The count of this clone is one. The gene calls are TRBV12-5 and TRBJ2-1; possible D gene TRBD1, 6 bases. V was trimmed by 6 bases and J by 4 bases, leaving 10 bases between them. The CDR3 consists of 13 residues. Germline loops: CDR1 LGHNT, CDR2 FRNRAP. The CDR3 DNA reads TGTGCTAGTGGCGAACAGGGTTACAATGAGCAGTTCTTC. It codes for CASGEQGYNEQFF.

The CDR3 coding sequence is TGTGCCATCAGTGCGACAGGAAATCAGCCCCAGCATTTT. This gives the protein CAISATGNQPQHF. This chain uses TRBV10-3 with TRBJ1-5; D is possibly TRBD1 (6 bases). Between the trimmed V and J ends, which lost 4 bases and 4 bases, there was a span of 8 bases. This CDR3 region has 13 residues. Germline CDR1 and CDR2: ENHRY and SYGVKD.

This chain's CDR3 is CASSAIPGQGYEKLFF. The CDR3 nucleotides read TGTGCCAGCAGTGCGATTCCGGGACAGGGGTATGAAAAACTGTTTTTT. The rearrangement uses TRBV6-1 and TRBJ1-4, with 10 bases matching TRBD1. The CDR3 covers 16 residues. CDR1 and CDR2 (germline): MNHNS, SASEGT. V shed 4 bases and J 6 bases; nucleotides not matched to a gene: 8.

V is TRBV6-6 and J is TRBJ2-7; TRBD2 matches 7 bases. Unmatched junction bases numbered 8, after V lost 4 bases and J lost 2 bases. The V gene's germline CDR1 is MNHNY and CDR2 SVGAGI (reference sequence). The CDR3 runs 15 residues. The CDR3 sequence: CASSWEAGEAYEQYF. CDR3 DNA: TGTGCCAGCAGTTGGGAGGCGGGGGAAGCCTACGAGCAGTACTTC.

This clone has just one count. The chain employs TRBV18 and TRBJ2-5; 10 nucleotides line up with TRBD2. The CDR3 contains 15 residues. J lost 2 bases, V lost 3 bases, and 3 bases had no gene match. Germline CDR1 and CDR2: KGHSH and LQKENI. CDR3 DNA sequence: TGTGCCAGCTCACCGGCAGCGGGGGGGCAAGAGACCCAGTACTTC. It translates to CASSPAAGGQETQYF.

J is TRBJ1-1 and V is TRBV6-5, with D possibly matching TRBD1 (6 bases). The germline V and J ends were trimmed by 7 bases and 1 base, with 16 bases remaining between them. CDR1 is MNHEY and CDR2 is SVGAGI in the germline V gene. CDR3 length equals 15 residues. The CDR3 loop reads CASNRRLTGNTEAFF. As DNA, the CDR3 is TGTGCCAGCAACCGAAGACTGACAGGGAACACTGAAGCTTTCTTT.

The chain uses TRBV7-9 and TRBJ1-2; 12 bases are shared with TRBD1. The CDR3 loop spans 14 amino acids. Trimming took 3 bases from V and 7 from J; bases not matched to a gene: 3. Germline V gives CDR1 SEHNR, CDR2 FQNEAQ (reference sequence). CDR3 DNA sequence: TGTGCCAGCAGCTTGGGACAGGGGGCGTCTGGCTACACCTTC. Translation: CASSLGQGASGYTF.

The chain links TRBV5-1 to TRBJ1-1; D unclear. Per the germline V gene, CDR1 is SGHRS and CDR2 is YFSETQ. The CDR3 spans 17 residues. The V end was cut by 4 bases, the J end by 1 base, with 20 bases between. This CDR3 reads CASSRVASPGENTEAFF. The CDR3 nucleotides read TGCGCCAGCAGCCGTGTCGCGAGCCCCGGAGAGAACACTGAAGCTTTCTTT.